These T cell receptor beta chains were read from a single sample in a study of blood T cell repertoires in COVID-19. Clones were read by immunoSEQ multiplex PCR, and TCRdb kept only the in-frame ones, dropping some. In the table there are around 19,000 clones, less than 95% of which are singletons. The specimen sequenced was peripheral blood. Source of these receptors: a human donor in a cohort sampled during active COVID-19. The CDR3 runs from the conserved cysteine through the conserved F or W. D genes are given only for firm matches. Clone size is shown for a subset of rows, as once, few, many or a class of expanded clone.

size: -
J: TRBJ2-2
D: -
V: TRBV9
CDR3: CASSVSYLPSGELFF
DNA: TGTGCCAGCAGCGTATCCTACCTCCCCTCCGGGGAGCTGTTTTTT

size: -
J: TRBJ2-6
D: TRBD1
V: TRBV5-4
CDR3: CASRNTPTGVYGANVLTF
DNA: TGTGCCAGCAGAAACACCCCTACAGGGGTCTATGGGGCCAACGTCCTGACTTTC

size: -
J: TRBJ1-1
D: TRBD1
V: TRBV19
CDR3: CASSPRTGHTEAFF
DNA: TGTGCCAGTAGTCCACGGACAGGACACACTGAAGCTTTCTTT

size: -
J: TRBJ2-7
D: -
V: TRBV28
CDR3: CASSGGYEQYF
DNA: TGTGCCAGCAGCGGGGGTTACGAGCAGTACTTC

size: -
J: TRBJ2-7
D: -
V: TRBV4-2
CDR3: CASSQDGAGAAYEQYF
DNA: TGTGCCAGCAGCCAAGATGGGGCAGGGGCGGCTTACGAGCAGTACTTC

size: -
J: TRBJ1-4
D: TRBD1
V: TRBV15
CDR3: CATSTPTGQQKLFF
DNA: TGTGCCACCAGCACCCCTACGGGACAGCAAAAACTGTTTTTT

size: -
J: TRBJ1-5
D: TRBD1
V: TRBV5-6
CDR3: CASSWNRGAQPQHF
DNA: TGTGCCAGCAGCTGGAACAGGGGCGCCCAGCCCCAGCATTTT

size: -
J: TRBJ2-1
D: TRBD1
V: TRBV6-5
CDR3: CASSYTGQGSEQFF
DNA: TGTGCCAGCAGTTACACAGGACAGGGGAGTGAGCAGTTCTTC

size: -
J: TRBJ2-5
D: TRBD2
V: TRBV5-1
CDR3: CASSLLSGSSLGGRETQYF
DNA: TGCGCCAGCAGCTTGCTGAGCGGGAGCTCCCTTGGGGGGCGAGAGACCCAGTACTTC

size: -
J: TRBJ1-1
D: TRBD1
V: TRBV19
CDR3: CASSIGPGQGNTEAFF
DNA: TGTGCCAGTAGTATCGGACCGGGACAGGGTAACACTGAAGCTTTCTTT

size: once
J: TRBJ2-2
D: -
V: TRBV7-3
CDR3: CASGRDSTGELFF
DNA: TGTGCCAGCGGCAGGGACTCCACCGGGGAGCTGTTTTTT

size: few
J: TRBJ1-6
D: TRBD1
V: TRBV6-4
CDR3: CASSTPGTDNSPLHF
DNA: TGTGCCAGCAGTACCCCCGGGACAGATAATTCACCCCTCCACTTT

size: -
J: TRBJ1-5
D: TRBD1
V: TRBV7-2
CDR3: CASSSSGGLGNQPQHF
DNA: TGTGCCAGCAGCTCATCAGGGGGCCTTGGCAATCAGCCCCAGCATTTT

size: once
J: TRBJ1-1
D: -
V: TRBV6-4
CDR3: CASSKDSLNTEAFF
DNA: TGTGCCAGCAGTAAGGACAGTCTTAACACTGAAGCTTTCTTT

size: -
J: TRBJ2-1
D: TRBD2
V: TRBV9
CDR3: CASSSQPTGTSGNNEQFF
DNA: TGTGCCAGCAGCAGCCAACCAACCGGGACTAGCGGTAACAATGAGCAGTTCTTC

size: -
J: TRBJ2-3
D: -
V: TRBV2
CDR3: CASTSVDTQYF
DNA: TGTGCCAGTACTAGTGTAGATACGCAGTATTTT

size: once
J: TRBJ2-2
D: -
V: TRBV7-9
CDR3: CASSPLASLGELFF
DNA: TGTGCCAGCAGCCCCCTGGCTAGCCTCGGGGAGCTGTTTTTT

size: -
J: TRBJ1-3
D: TRBD1
V: TRBV5-1
CDR3: CASSRTGGASGNTIYF
DNA: TGCGCCAGCAGCAGGACAGGGGGTGCCTCTGGAAACACCATATATTTT

size: -
J: TRBJ1-1
D: -
V: TRBV11-2
CDR3: CASSRNTEAFF
DNA: TGTGCCAGCAGTAGAAACACTGAAGCTTTCTTT

size: -
J: TRBJ2-1
D: -
V: TRBV7-7
CDR3: CASSLGQDTYNEQFF
DNA: TGTGCTAGCAGCTTAGGTCAGGATACCTACAATGAGCAGTTCTTC

size: -
J: TRBJ1-2
D: -
V: TRBV6-1
CDR3: CASSEVTGSSYTF
DNA: TGTGCCAGCAGTGAAGTAACAGGTAGTAGCTACACCTTC

size: -
J: TRBJ1-2
D: -
V: TRBV4-2
CDR3: CASSQSRDSRGYTF
DNA: TGTGCCAGCAGCCAATCAAGGGACTCTCGCGGCTACACCTTC

size: -
J: TRBJ2-7
D: TRBD1
V: TRBV5-1
CDR3: CASSLGQGPYEQYF
DNA: TGCGCCAGCAGCTTGGGACAGGGGCCCTACGAGCAGTACTTC

size: -
J: TRBJ2-2
D: -
V: TRBV28
CDR3: CASSFAGYTGELFF
DNA: TGTGCCAGCAGTTTCGCAGGGTACACCGGGGAGCTGTTTTTT

size: -
J: TRBJ2-1
D: -
V: TRBV27
CDR3: CASSLGGFLNEQFF
DNA: TGTGCCAGCAGTTTAGGGGGGTTCCTCAATGAGCAGTTCTTC

size: -
J: TRBJ2-3
D: TRBD2
V: TRBV24-1
CDR3: CATSGGSSGGVDTQYF
DNA: TGTGCCACCAGTGGGGGATCTAGCGGGGGCGTAGATACGCAGTATTTT

size: once
J: TRBJ2-2
D: -
V: TRBV9
CDR3: CASSASGQNTGELFF
DNA: TGTGCCAGCAGCGCCTCGGGACAAAACACCGGGGAGCTGTTTTTT

size: once
J: TRBJ2-4
D: TRBD2
V: TRBV4-2
CDR3: CASSPQRGAAKNIQYF
DNA: TGTGCCAGCAGCCCCCAGCGGGGGGCAGCCAAAAACATTCAGTACTTC

size: -
J: TRBJ2-7
D: -
V: TRBV7-2
CDR3: CASSHEPTRPPPYEQYF
DNA: TGTGCCAGCAGCCACGAGCCTACTCGCCCTCCCCCCTACGAGCAGTACTTC

size: once
J: TRBJ2-3
D: TRBD2
V: TRBV7-9
CDR3: CASSPSGGTDTQYF
DNA: TGTGCCAGCAGCCCTAGCGGGGGAACAGATACGCAGTATTTT

size: -
J: TRBJ1-2
D: -
V: TRBV7-2
CDR3: CASSATGFGYGYTF
DNA: TGTGCCAGCAGCGCCACAGGGTTTGGCTATGGCTACACCTTC

size: -
J: TRBJ1-1
D: -
V: TRBV6-1
CDR3: CASSEASGLPNTEAFF
DNA: TGTGCCAGCAGTGAAGCGTCGGGACTCCCGAACACTGAAGCTTTCTTT

size: -
J: TRBJ1-1
D: TRBD1
V: TRBV2
CDR3: CAGNRGVMNTEAFF
DNA: TGTGCCGGAAACAGGGGCGTCATGAACACTGAAGCTTTCTTT

size: -
J: TRBJ2-5
D: TRBD1
V: TRBV27
CDR3: CASSWRQGGETQYF
DNA: TGTGCCAGCAGTTGGAGACAGGGCGGCGAGACCCAGTACTTC

size: -
J: TRBJ1-5
D: TRBD1
V: TRBV7-2
CDR3: CASSTGTGGHQPQHF
DNA: TGTGCCAGCAGCACAGGGACAGGGGGCCATCAGCCCCAGCATTTT

size: few
J: TRBJ2-1
D: -
V: TRBV15
CDR3: CATSSRRGNEQFF
DNA: TGTGCCACCAGCAGCCGCCGGGGGAATGAGCAGTTCTTC

size: -
J: TRBJ1-4
D: -
V: TRBV2
CDR3: CASSEGTRNEKLFF
DNA: TGTGCCAGCAGTGAAGGGACTCGGAACGAAAAACTGTTTTTT

size: -
J: TRBJ2-3
D: -
V: TRBV9
CDR3: CASSAGASFTDTQYF
DNA: TGTGCCAGCAGCGCTGGAGCGAGCTTCACAGATACGCAGTATTTT

size: -
J: TRBJ1-2
D: -
V: TRBV6-5
CDR3: CASRDSNYGYTF
DNA: TGTGCCAGCAGGGACAGTAACTATGGCTACACCTTC

size: -
J: TRBJ1-1
D: TRBD1
V: TRBV18
CDR3: CASSPQTGRNTEAFF
DNA: TGTGCCAGCTCACCCCAGACAGGGAGGAACACTGAAGCTTTCTTT

size: once
J: TRBJ2-1
D: TRBD1
V: TRBV2
CDR3: CASSEDRGSYNEQFF
DNA: TGTGCCAGCAGCGAAGACAGGGGCTCCTACAATGAGCAGTTCTTC

size: -
J: TRBJ1-6
D: -
V: TRBV4-1
CDR3: CASSQPGNLNSPLHF
DNA: TGCGCCAGCAGCCAACCGGGGAATCTTAATTCACCCCTCCACTTT

size: once
J: TRBJ2-2
D: -
V: TRBV6-2/TRBV6-3
CDR3: CASSRPRARAGELFF
DNA: TGTGCCAGCAGTCGACCCAGGGCTAGGGCCGGGGAGCTGTTTTTT

size: -
J: TRBJ1-2
D: -
V: TRBV4-1
CDR3: CASSQVSLNYGYTF
DNA: TGCGCCAGCAGCCAAGTTTCCTTGAACTATGGCTACACCTTC

size: -
J: TRBJ2-2
D: TRBD1
V: TRBV5-1
CDR3: CASSLRTGTGATGELFF
DNA: TGCGCCAGCAGCCTCAGGACCGGGACAGGTGCCACCGGGGAGCTGTTTTTT

size: once
J: TRBJ2-1
D: TRBD1
V: TRBV5-6
CDR3: CASSLDRGPRGEQFF
DNA: TGTGCCAGCAGCCTCGACAGGGGCCCCCGTGGTGAGCAGTTCTTC

size: -
J: TRBJ1-2
D: -
V: TRBV5-1
CDR3: CASSFGDTNYGYTF
DNA: TGCGCCAGCAGCTTCGGGGACACTAACTATGGCTACACCTTC

size: -
J: TRBJ1-5
D: -
V: TRBV7-2
CDR3: CASSLVRGGQPQHF
DNA: TGTGCCAGCAGCTTAGTACGGGGTGGGCAGCCCCAGCATTTT

size: -
J: TRBJ1-2
D: TRBD1
V: TRBV24-1
CDR3: CATSDFAGGSYGYTF
DNA: TGTGCCACCAGTGATTTCGCAGGGGGCAGCTATGGCTACACCTTC

size: once
J: TRBJ2-3
D: -
V: TRBV5-6
CDR3: CASSLVPGFRTDTQYF
DNA: TGTGCCAGCAGCTTGGTTCCGGGTTTTCGGACAGATACGCAGTATTTT

size: -
J: TRBJ2-6
D: TRBD1
V: TRBV7-6
CDR3: CASSSPGQGSISGANVLTF
DNA: TGTGCCAGCAGCTCGCCGGGACAGGGTTCAATTTCTGGGGCCAACGTCCTGACTTTC

size: -
J: TRBJ1-5
D: TRBD1
V: TRBV5-6
CDR3: CASSFYDRGEQPQHF
DNA: TGTGCCAGCAGCTTTTACGACAGGGGTGAACAGCCCCAGCATTTT

size: once
J: TRBJ1-1
D: -
V: TRBV28
CDR3: CASSAVNGVRTEAFF
DNA: TGTGCCAGCAGCGCGGTTAACGGGGTGCGCACTGAAGCTTTCTTT

size: -
J: TRBJ1-6
D: TRBD1
V: TRBV30
CDR3: CAWSLGRGYNSPLHF
DNA: TGTGCCTGGAGTCTAGGCAGGGGGTATAATTCACCCCTCCACTTT

size: -
J: TRBJ2-5
D: TRBD2
V: TRBV7-2
CDR3: CASSLVGTSGLETQYF
DNA: TGTGCCAGCAGCTTAGTGGGGACTAGCGGTTTGGAGACCCAGTACTTC

size: -
J: TRBJ2-2
D: -
V: TRBV18
CDR3: CASSRDSGELFF
DNA: TGTGCCAGCTCACGGGACTCCGGGGAGCTGTTTTTT

size: -
J: TRBJ1-2
D: -
V: TRBV10-2
CDR3: CASSPSGGAPRGYTF
DNA: TGCGCCAGCAGCCCGAGCGGAGGGGCCCCACGTGGCTACACCTTC